Listed below are T cell receptor beta chains from one sample, sequenced in a study of PD-1 blockade in mismatch repair-deficient tumors. The data were produced by immunoSEQ multiplex PCR, yet TCRdb's version contains in-frame clones alone and is incomplete. In the table there are about 49,000 clones, around three quarters of which are singletons. The starting material was PBMCs, obtained before pembrolizumab treatment. Source of these receptors: an adult with mismatch repair-deficient cancer. Each CDR3 is given with its conserved first and last residue. D genes are given only for firm matches. The size field is filled for only some rows; it gives once, few, many or a size class.

j_gene: TRBJ1-2
abundance: few
v_gene: TRBV27
d_gene: TRBD1
len: 14
CDR3aa: CASTPGQGYYGYTF
CDR3nt: TGTGCCAGCACACCGGGACAGGGGTACTATGGCTACACCTTC

j_gene: TRBJ2-7
abundance: .
v_gene: TRBV7-9
d_gene: TRBD2
len: 15
CDR3aa: CASSPTSGRVFEQYF
CDR3nt: TGTGCCAGCAGCCCGACTAGCGGGAGAGTTTTCGAGCAGTACTTC

j_gene: TRBJ1-2
abundance: .
v_gene: TRBV7-2
d_gene: .
len: 17
CDR3aa: CASSSRGSRGANYGYTF
CDR3nt: TGTGCCAGCAGCTCCCGGGGAAGTCGGGGGGCTAACTATGGCTACACCTTC

j_gene: TRBJ2-1
abundance: .
v_gene: TRBV9
d_gene: TRBD2
len: 19
CDR3aa: CASSGKSGTSGSRYNEQFF
CDR3nt: TGTGCCAGCAGCGGAAAATCCGGGACTAGCGGGAGTCGGTACAATGAGCAGTTCTTC

j_gene: TRBJ1-1
abundance: few
v_gene: TRBV6-5
d_gene: .
len: 14
CDR3aa: CASSLDDWGTEAFF
CDR3nt: TGTGCCAGCAGTTTGGACGATTGGGGCACTGAAGCTTTCTTT

j_gene: TRBJ1-1
abundance: few
v_gene: TRBV7-2
d_gene: .
len: 13
CDR3aa: CASSPRQNTEAFF
CDR3nt: TGTGCCAGCAGCCCCAGACAGAACACTGAAGCTTTCTTT

j_gene: TRBJ2-2
abundance: .
v_gene: TRBV30
d_gene: TRBD2
len: 16
CDR3aa: CAWDPDSGSGTGELFF
CDR3nt: TGTGCCTGGGACCCGGATAGCGGGAGCGGCACCGGGGAGCTGTTTTTT

j_gene: TRBJ2-1
abundance: .
v_gene: TRBV10-2
d_gene: TRBD1
len: 15
CDR3aa: CASTLGQGGYNEQFF
CDR3nt: TGCGCCAGCACTCTCGGACAGGGCGGCTACAATGAGCAGTTCTTC

j_gene: TRBJ1-1
abundance: .
v_gene: TRBV6-6
d_gene: TRBD1
len: 15
CDR3aa: CASSYTGTGDTEAFF
CDR3nt: TGTGCCAGCAGTTATACCGGGACAGGGGACACTGAAGCTTTCTTT

j_gene: TRBJ1-1
abundance: .
v_gene: TRBV7-3
d_gene: .
len: 15
CDR3aa: CASSFTRRLRAEAFF
CDR3nt: TGTGCCAGCAGCTTCACAAGGCGTCTGAGAGCTGAAGCTTTCTTT

j_gene: TRBJ2-7
abundance: few
v_gene: TRBV7-9
d_gene: TRBD1
len: 16
CDR3aa: CASSLVGTGYPYEQYF
CDR3nt: TGTGCCAGCAGCTTAGTTGGGACAGGGTATCCCTACGAGCAGTACTTC

j_gene: TRBJ1-2
abundance: .
v_gene: TRBV30
d_gene: .
len: 13
CDR3aa: CAWSAQGNYGYTF
CDR3nt: TGTGCCTGGAGTGCCCAGGGAAACTATGGCTACACCTTC

j_gene: TRBJ2-2
abundance: .
v_gene: TRBV5-4
d_gene: .
len: 17
CDR3aa: CASSFKRGAVNTGELFF
CDR3nt: TGTGCCAGCAGCTTTAAGAGGGGAGCGGTCAACACCGGGGAGCTGTTTTTT

j_gene: TRBJ1-4
abundance: .
v_gene: TRBV6-6
d_gene: .
len: 11
CDR3aa: CASGPTEKLFF
CDR3nt: TGTGCCAGCGGACCAACTGAAAAACTGTTTTTT

j_gene: TRBJ2-3
abundance: .
v_gene: TRBV5-4
d_gene: .
len: 15
CDR3aa: CASSLGRLTIDTQYF
CDR3nt: TGTGCCAGCAGCTTGGGCAGACTAACCATTGATACGCAGTATTTT

j_gene: TRBJ2-5
abundance: .
v_gene: TRBV7-6
d_gene: TRBD1
len: 16
CDR3aa: CASSEIPGQGTETQYF
CDR3nt: TGTGCCAGCAGCGAAATTCCGGGACAGGGGACGGAGACCCAGTACTTC

j_gene: TRBJ2-3
abundance: few
v_gene: TRBV11-3
d_gene: TRBD2
len: 18
CDR3aa: CASSLGEPGLAGSDTQYF
CDR3nt: TGTGCCAGCAGCTTAGGGGAACCGGGACTAGCGGGATCGGATACGCAGTATTTT

j_gene: TRBJ2-2
abundance: .
v_gene: TRBV19
d_gene: TRBD2
len: 17
CDR3aa: CASSPRPGLERPGELFF
CDR3nt: TGTGCCAGTAGCCCCCGACCGGGACTAGAGAGGCCCGGGGAGCTGTTTTTT

j_gene: TRBJ2-5
abundance: .
v_gene: TRBV4-1
d_gene: .
len: 15
CDR3aa: CASSPESRVGETQYF
CDR3nt: TGCGCCAGCAGCCCGGAAAGTAGAGTGGGGGAGACCCAGTACTTC

j_gene: TRBJ2-7
abundance: .
v_gene: TRBV4-2
d_gene: TRBD1
len: 18
CDR3aa: CASSQDTFRDRGSGGQYF
CDR3nt: TGTGCCAGCAGCCAAGATACGTTCCGGGACAGGGGCTCTGGGGGGCAGTACTTC

j_gene: TRBJ2-1
abundance: once
v_gene: TRBV11-1
d_gene: .
len: 15
CDR3aa: CASSLDTSSYNEQFF
CDR3nt: TGTGCCAGCAGCTTGGACACGAGCTCCTACAATGAGCAGTTCTTC

j_gene: TRBJ2-3
abundance: .
v_gene: TRBV2
d_gene: TRBD2
len: 14
CDR3aa: CASSLSGRTDTQYF
CDR3nt: TGTGCCAGCAGCCTTAGCGGGAGAACAGATACGCAGTATTTT

j_gene: TRBJ2-1
abundance: .
v_gene: TRBV19
d_gene: TRBD1
len: 16
CDR3aa: CASSPGVGQGYNEQFF
CDR3nt: TGTGCCAGTAGTCCTGGGGTGGGACAGGGGTACAATGAGCAGTTCTTC

j_gene: TRBJ1-4
abundance: few
v_gene: TRBV4-1
d_gene: TRBD1
len: 15
CDR3aa: CASSQPRDREEKLFF
CDR3nt: TGCGCCAGCAGCCAGCCCCGGGACAGGGAGGAAAAACTGTTTTTT

j_gene: TRBJ2-1
abundance: .
v_gene: TRBV11-3
d_gene: .
len: 17
CDR3aa: CASSLDSGSGSYNEQFF
CDR3nt: TGTGCCAGCAGCTTAGATTCGGGGTCAGGGAGCTACAATGAGCAGTTCTTC

j_gene: TRBJ2-2
abundance: .
v_gene: TRBV7-3
d_gene: .
len: 15
CDR3aa: CASSPATRQGGELFF
CDR3nt: TGTGCCAGCAGCCCTGCTACTAGGCAAGGCGGGGAGCTGTTTTTT

j_gene: TRBJ2-1
abundance: once
v_gene: TRBV2
d_gene: TRBD1
len: 15
CDR3aa: CADGITGAPTGEQFF
CDR3nt: TGTGCCGACGGAATTACAGGGGCACCTACAGGTGAGCAGTTCTTC

j_gene: TRBJ1-2
abundance: .
v_gene: TRBV6-5
d_gene: TRBD1
len: 13
CDR3aa: CASSYTTGGGYTF
CDR3nt: TGTGCCAGCAGTTACACTACAGGGGGCGGCTACACCTTC

j_gene: TRBJ2-1
abundance: .
v_gene: TRBV27
d_gene: .
len: 15
CDR3aa: CASSLSTSSYNEQFF
CDR3nt: TGTGCCAGCAGTTTGTCGACTAGCTCCTACAATGAGCAGTTCTTC

j_gene: TRBJ1-4
abundance: once
v_gene: TRBV15
d_gene: .
len: 13
CDR3aa: CATSRGRNEKLFF
CDR3nt: TGTGCCACCAGCAGAGGACGGAATGAAAAACTGTTTTTT

j_gene: TRBJ2-1
abundance: few
v_gene: TRBV30
d_gene: TRBD2
len: 17
CDR3aa: CAWTNRTGTSGSNEQFF
CDR3nt: TGTGCCTGGACGAACCGGACCGGGACTAGCGGGAGTAATGAGCAGTTCTTC

j_gene: TRBJ1-3
abundance: .
v_gene: TRBV9
d_gene: .
len: 16
CDR3aa: CASSPSDQSSGNTIYF
CDR3nt: TGTGCCAGCAGCCCCTCCGACCAGAGCTCTGGAAACACCATATATTTT

j_gene: TRBJ2-2
abundance: few
v_gene: TRBV5-5
d_gene: .
len: 16
CDR3aa: CASSLDWTGAFGELFF
CDR3nt: TGTGCCAGCAGCTTGGATTGGACGGGGGCGTTCGGGGAGCTGTTTTTT

j_gene: TRBJ1-3
abundance: .
v_gene: TRBV4-3
d_gene: .
len: 16
CDR3aa: CASSQDLPGLGNTIYF
CDR3nt: TGCGCCAGCAGCCAAGATCTGCCAGGGCTTGGAAACACCATATATTTT

j_gene: TRBJ2-1
abundance: .
v_gene: TRBV21-1
d_gene: .
len: 16
CDR3aa: CASSKKRDHAYNEQFF
CDR3nt: TGTGCCAGCAGCAAAAAGCGGGACCACGCGTACAATGAGCAGTTCTTC

j_gene: TRBJ1-2
abundance: few
v_gene: TRBV28
d_gene: TRBD1
len: 12
CDR3aa: CASRPGQFGYTF
CDR3nt: TGTGCCAGCAGGCCGGGACAGTTTGGCTACACCTTC

j_gene: TRBJ2-7
abundance: .
v_gene: TRBV13
d_gene: TRBD2
len: 15
CDR3aa: CASSPLAGGQHEQYF
CDR3nt: TGTGCCAGCAGCCCCCTAGCGGGAGGGCAACACGAGCAGTACTTC

j_gene: TRBJ2-7
abundance: .
v_gene: TRBV19
d_gene: TRBD2
len: 14
CDR3aa: CASRTSGSSYEQYF
CDR3nt: TGTGCCAGTAGAACTAGCGGGAGCAGTTACGAGCAGTACTTC

j_gene: TRBJ2-7
abundance: .
v_gene: TRBV5-6
d_gene: TRBD1
len: 13
CDR3aa: CASSSTGAYEQYF
CDR3nt: TGTGCCAGCAGCTCGACAGGGGCCTACGAGCAGTACTTC

j_gene: TRBJ2-7
abundance: .
v_gene: TRBV6-5
d_gene: TRBD1
len: 13
CDR3aa: CASSYLDRDEQYF
CDR3nt: TGTGCCAGCAGTTACTTGGACAGGGACGAGCAGTACTTC

j_gene: TRBJ2-1
abundance: once
v_gene: TRBV7-9
d_gene: .
len: 14
CDR3aa: CASSLGQGSNEQFF
CDR3nt: TGTGCCAGCAGCTTAGGTCAAGGGTCGAATGAGCAGTTCTTC

j_gene: TRBJ2-3
abundance: .
v_gene: TRBV11-2
d_gene: TRBD2
len: 14
CDR3aa: CASSWGAGGDTQYF
CDR3nt: TGTGCCAGCAGTTGGGGAGCGGGAGGAGATACGCAGTATTTT

j_gene: TRBJ2-3
abundance: .
v_gene: TRBV7-8
d_gene: .
len: 14
CDR3aa: CASSLAESTDTQYF
CDR3nt: TGTGCCAGCAGCTTAGCGGAGAGCACAGATACGCAGTATTTT

j_gene: TRBJ1-5
abundance: .
v_gene: TRBV28
d_gene: TRBD1
len: 15
CDR3aa: CASRSRDRRNQPQHF
CDR3nt: TGTGCCAGCCGTTCCCGGGACAGACGCAATCAGCCCCAGCATTTT

j_gene: TRBJ1-2
abundance: .
v_gene: TRBV6-5
d_gene: .
len: 13
CDR3aa: CASSRGENYGYTF
CDR3nt: TGTGCCAGCAGCCGGGGGGAAAACTATGGCTACACCTTC

j_gene: TRBJ1-2
abundance: .
v_gene: TRBV27
d_gene: .
len: 13
CDR3aa: CASSFTPNYGYTF
CDR3nt: TGTGCCAGCAGTTTTACACCGAACTATGGCTACACCTTC

j_gene: TRBJ2-7
abundance: .
v_gene: TRBV7-9
d_gene: .
len: 12
CDR3aa: CASSFGSYEQYF
CDR3nt: TGTGCCAGCAGCTTTGGTTCCTACGAGCAGTACTTC

j_gene: TRBJ2-5
abundance: .
v_gene: TRBV7-3
d_gene: TRBD2
len: 15
CDR3aa: CASSWTSGAQETQYF
CDR3nt: TGTGCCAGCAGCTGGACTAGCGGGGCCCAAGAGACCCAGTACTTC